This paragraph covers one T cell receptor (beta chain) sequence. Antigen unknown. V lost 8 bases and J lost 0, with 6 bases in between. Germline CDR1 and CDR2: LNHDA and SQIVND (reference sequence). This CDR3 spans 12 amino acids. The data are from a study of CD8+CD57+ T cells in acquired aplastic anemia. Notes on the study in general: A set of around 30 CD8+ CDR3 sequences was shared between patients and controls, and these sequences appeared highly expressed in patients.

Genomic DNA, serving as template, underwent TCR beta VDJ and CDR3 profiling. TCRdb fed the reads into MiXCR, producing one record per CDR3 protein. Of about 140,000 distinct CDR3 sequences listed, around two fifths are singletons. Sequencing used sorted CD4+, CD8+, or CD8+CD57+ T cells (not recorded which) from PBMCs. V and J are TRBV19 and TRBJ2-3; no firm D call. This clonotype originated in a human donor in good health, serving as a control. The CDR3 loop reads CASGFSTDTQYF. CDR3 DNA sequence: TGTGCCAGTGGTTTCAGCACAGATACGCAGTATTTT.